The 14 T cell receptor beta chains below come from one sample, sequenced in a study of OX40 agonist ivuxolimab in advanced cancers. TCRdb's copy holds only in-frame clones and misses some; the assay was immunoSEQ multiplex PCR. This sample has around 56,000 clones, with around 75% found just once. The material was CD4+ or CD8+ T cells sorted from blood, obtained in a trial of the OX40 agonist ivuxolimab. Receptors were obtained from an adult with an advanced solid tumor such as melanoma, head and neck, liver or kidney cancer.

DNA for the CDR3: TGTGCCAGCAGCTTTAGTAGGGTATACGAGCAGTACTTC. Translation: CASSFSRVYEQYF. The J gene is TRBJ2-7, the V gene TRBV11-3; D is unresolved. CDR3 length equals 13 residues. V shed 3 bases and J shed 4 bases, with 10 bases lying between them. Germline V gene data show CDR1 as SGHNT and CDR2 as YENEEA.

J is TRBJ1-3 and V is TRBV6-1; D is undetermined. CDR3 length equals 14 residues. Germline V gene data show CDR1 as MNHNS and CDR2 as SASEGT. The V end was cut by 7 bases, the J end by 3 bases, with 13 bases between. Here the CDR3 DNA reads TGTGCCAGCATCAGCCAGGTTGATGGAAACACCATATATTTT. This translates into CASISQVDGNTIYF.

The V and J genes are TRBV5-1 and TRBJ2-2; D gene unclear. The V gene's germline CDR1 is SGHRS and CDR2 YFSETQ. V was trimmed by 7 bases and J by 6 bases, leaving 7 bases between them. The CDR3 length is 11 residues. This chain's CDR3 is CASFEAGELFF. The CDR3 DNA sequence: TGCGCCAGCTTCGAGGCCGGGGAGCTGTTTTTT.

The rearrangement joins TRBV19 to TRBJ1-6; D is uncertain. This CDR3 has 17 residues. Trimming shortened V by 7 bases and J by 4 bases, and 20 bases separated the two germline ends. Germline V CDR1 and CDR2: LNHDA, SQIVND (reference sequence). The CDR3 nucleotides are TGTGCCAGTAATGTCGTTGGGCAGCGAGGGTATAATTCACCCCTCCACTTT. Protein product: CASNVVGQRGYNSPLHF. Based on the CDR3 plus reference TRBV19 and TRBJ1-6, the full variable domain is DGGITQSPKYLFRKEGQNVTLSCEQNLNHDAMYWYRQDPGQGLRLIYYSQIVNDFQKGDIAEGYSVSREKKESFPLTVTSAQKNPTAFYLCASNVVGQRGYNSPLHFGNGTRLTVT.

Here the CDR3 reads CASSPGTSGGNEQFF. As DNA, the CDR3 is TGTGCCAGCTCACCTGGGACTAGCGGGGGCAATGAGCAGTTCTTC. V usage is TRBV18 and J usage is TRBJ2-1; 14 bases line up with TRBD2. Germline values: CDR1 KGHSH, CDR2 LQKENI. CDR3 length: 15 residues. V shed 3 bases, J shed 6 bases, and the junction held 1 base outside the gene matches. The full variable domain, completed using reference TRBV18 and TRBJ2-1, is NAGVMQNPRHLVRRRGQEARLRCSPMKGHSHVYWYRQLPEEGLKFMVYLQKENIIDESGMPKERFSAEFPKEGPSILRIQQVVRGDSAAYFCASSPGTSGGNEQFFGPGTRLTVL.

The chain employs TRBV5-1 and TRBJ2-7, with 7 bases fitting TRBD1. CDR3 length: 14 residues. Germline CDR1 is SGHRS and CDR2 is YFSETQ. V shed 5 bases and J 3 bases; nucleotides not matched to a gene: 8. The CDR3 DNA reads TGCGCCAGCAGTGTGCGGACAGGCCACTACGAGCAGTACTTC. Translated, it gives CASSVRTGHYEQYF. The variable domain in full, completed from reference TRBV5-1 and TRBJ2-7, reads KAGVTQTPRYLIKTRGQQVTLSCSPISGHRSVSWYQQTPGQGLQFLFEYFSETQRNKGNFPGRFSGRQFSNSRSEMNVSTLELGDSALYLCASSVRTGHYEQYFGPGTRLTVT.

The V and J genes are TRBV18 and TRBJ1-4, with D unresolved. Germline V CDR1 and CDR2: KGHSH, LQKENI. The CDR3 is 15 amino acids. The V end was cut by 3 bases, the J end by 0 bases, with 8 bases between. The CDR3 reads CASSPDVTTNEKLFF. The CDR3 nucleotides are TGTGCCAGCTCACCGGATGTAACAACTAATGAAAAACTGTTTTTT.

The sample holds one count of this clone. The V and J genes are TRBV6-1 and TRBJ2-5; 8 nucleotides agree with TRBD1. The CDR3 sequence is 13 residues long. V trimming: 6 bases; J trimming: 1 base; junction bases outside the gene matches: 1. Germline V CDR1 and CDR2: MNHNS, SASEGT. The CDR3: CASRGQVQETQYF. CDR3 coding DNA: TGTGCCAGCAGGGGACAGGTCCAAGAGACCCAGTACTTC.

The CDR3 DNA reads TGTGCCAGCAGTTCCGGCGGAACCAACTATGGCTACACCTTC. Amino acids: CASSSGGTNYGYTF. The chain is built from TRBV6-6 and TRBJ1-2; D gene ambiguous. Trimming stripped 4 bases from V and 2 bases from J, with 11 bases between. CDR3 size: 14 residues. Germline loops: CDR1 MNHNY, CDR2 SVGAGI (reference sequence).

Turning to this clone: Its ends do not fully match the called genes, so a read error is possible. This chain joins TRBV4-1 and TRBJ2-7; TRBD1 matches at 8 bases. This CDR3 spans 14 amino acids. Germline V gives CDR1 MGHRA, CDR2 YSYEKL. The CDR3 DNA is TGTGCCAGCAGCCCTAGCGACAGGGGAGGCGAGCAGTACTTC. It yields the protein CASSPSDRGGEQYF.

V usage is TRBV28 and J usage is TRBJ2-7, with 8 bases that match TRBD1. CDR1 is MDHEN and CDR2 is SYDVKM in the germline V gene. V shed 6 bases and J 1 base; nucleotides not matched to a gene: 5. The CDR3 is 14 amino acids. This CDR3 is CASRKTGVSYEQYF. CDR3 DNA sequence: TGTGCCAGCAGGAAGACAGGGGTGTCCTACGAGCAGTACTTC.

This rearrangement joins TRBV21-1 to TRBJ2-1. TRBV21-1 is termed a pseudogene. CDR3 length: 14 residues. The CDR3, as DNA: TGTGCCAGCAGCAAAGAGGACCCCGCCATTGAGCAGTTCTTC. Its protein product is CASSKEDPAIEQFF.

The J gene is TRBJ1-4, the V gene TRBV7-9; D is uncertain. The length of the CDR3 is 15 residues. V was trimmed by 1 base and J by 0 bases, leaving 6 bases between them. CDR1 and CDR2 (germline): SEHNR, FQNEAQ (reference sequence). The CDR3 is CASSLGDPTNEKLFF. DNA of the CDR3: TGTGCCAGCAGCTTAGGCGACCCAACTAATGAAAAACTGTTTTTT.

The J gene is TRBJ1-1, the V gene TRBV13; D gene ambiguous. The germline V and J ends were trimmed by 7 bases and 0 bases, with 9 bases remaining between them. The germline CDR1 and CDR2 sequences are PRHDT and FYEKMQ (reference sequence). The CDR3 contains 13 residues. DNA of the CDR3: TGTGCCAGCAAGCAGAGACTGAACACTGAAGCTTTCTTT. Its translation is CASKQRLNTEAFF.